The source of this T cell receptor beta chain is a study of T cell responses to AZD1222 COVID-19 vaccine. As for the study in general: Second-dose intervals near 4 or 12 weeks were combined. Study results and caveats: Vaccination with two AZD1222 doses was followed by a rise in Spike-specific TCR breadth and depth.

Using immunoSEQ multiplex PCR, the repertoire was profiled, and TCRdb retains in-frame clones only, with some absent. Counted here are about 120,000 clones, 92% occurring once; the ten biggest clones make up more than 13%. This CDR3 has 17 amino acids. Regarding this clone: As yet, its antigen is unknown.

The chain has TRBV12-2 and TRBJ2-2. TRBV12-2 is given as a pseudogene. This sample comprised peripheral blood, obtained on day 0 of AZD1222 vaccination. The sequence came from an adult in good health. The CDR3 protein is CASRLKGGRSNTGELFF. Written as DNA, the CDR3 is TGTGCAAGTCGCTTAAAGGGGGGCCGGTCGAACACCGGGGAGCTGTTTTTT.